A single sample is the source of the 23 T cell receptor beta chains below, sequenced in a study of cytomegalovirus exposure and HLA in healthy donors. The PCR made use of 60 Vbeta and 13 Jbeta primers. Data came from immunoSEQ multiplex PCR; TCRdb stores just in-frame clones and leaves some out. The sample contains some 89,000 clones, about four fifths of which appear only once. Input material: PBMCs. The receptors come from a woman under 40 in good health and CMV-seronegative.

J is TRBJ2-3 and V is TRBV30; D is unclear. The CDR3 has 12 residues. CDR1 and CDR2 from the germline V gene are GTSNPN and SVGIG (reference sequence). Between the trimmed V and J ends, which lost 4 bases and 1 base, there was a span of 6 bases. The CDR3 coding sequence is TGTGCCTGGAACCTAGGCACAGATACGCAGTATTTT. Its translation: CAWNLGTDTQYF.

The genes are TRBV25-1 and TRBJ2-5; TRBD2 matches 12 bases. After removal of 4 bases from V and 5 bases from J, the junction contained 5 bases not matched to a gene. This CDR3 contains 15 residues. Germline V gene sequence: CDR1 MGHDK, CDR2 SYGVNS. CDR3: CASSGSSGRGETQYF. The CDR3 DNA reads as TGTGCCAGCAGTGGATCTAGCGGGAGGGGGGAGACCCAGTACTTC.

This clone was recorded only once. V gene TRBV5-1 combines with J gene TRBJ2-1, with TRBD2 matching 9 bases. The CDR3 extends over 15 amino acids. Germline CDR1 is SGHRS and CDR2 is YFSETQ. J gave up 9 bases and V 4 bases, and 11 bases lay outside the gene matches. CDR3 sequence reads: CASSDIAGVAGEQFF. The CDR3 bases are TGCGCCAGCAGCGATATAGCGGGAGTTGCAGGTGAGCAGTTCTTC.

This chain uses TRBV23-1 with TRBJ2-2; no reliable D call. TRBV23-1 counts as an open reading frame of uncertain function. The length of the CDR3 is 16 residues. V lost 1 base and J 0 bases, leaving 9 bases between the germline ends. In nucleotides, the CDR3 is TGCGCCAGCAGTCAATGGGCAGCCACGAACACCGGGGAGCTGTTTTTT. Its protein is CASSQWAATNTGELFF.

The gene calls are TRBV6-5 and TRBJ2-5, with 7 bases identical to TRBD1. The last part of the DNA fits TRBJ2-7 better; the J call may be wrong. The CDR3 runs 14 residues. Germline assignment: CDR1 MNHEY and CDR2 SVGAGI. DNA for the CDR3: TGTGCCAGCACTCAATCTGGGACAGATTACGAGCAGTACTTC. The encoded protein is CASTQSGTDYEQYF.

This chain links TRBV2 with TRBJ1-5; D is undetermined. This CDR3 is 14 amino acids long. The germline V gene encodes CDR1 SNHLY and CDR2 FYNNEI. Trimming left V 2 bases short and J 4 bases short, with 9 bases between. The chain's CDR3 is CASSESFENQPQHF. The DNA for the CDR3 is TGTGCCAGCAGTGAAAGTTTTGAGAATCAGCCCCAGCATTTT.

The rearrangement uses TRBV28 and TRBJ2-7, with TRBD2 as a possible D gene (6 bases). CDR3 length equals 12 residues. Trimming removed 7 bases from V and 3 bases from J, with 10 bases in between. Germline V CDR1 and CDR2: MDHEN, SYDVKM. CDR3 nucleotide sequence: TGTGCCAGCACATCGGGACTCTACGAGCAGTACTTC. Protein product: CASTSGLYEQYF.

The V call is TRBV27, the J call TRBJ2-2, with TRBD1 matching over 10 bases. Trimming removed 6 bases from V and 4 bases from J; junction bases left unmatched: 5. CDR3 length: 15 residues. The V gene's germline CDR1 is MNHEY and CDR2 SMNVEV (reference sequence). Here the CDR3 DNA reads TGTGCCAGCAGCCGACAGGGGGCCCTCACCGGGGAGCTGTTTTTT. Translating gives CASSRQGALTGELFF.

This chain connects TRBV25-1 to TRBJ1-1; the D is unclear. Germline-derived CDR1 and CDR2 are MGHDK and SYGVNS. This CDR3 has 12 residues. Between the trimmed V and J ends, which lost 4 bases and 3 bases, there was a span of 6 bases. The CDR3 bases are TGTGCCAGCAGTGCTCAGGACACTGAAGCTTTCTTT. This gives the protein CASSAQDTEAFF.

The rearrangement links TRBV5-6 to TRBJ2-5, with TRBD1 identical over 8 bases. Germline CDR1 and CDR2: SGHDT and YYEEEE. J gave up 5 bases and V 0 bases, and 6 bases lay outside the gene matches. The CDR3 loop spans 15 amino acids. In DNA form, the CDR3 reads TGTGCCAGCAGCTTGGGGGACAGGCCGTGGGAGACCCAGTACTTC. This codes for CASSLGDRPWETQYF.

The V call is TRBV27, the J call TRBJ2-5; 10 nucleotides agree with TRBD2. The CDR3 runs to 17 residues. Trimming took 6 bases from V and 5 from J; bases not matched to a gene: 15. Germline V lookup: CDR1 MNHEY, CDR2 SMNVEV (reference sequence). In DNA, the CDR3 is TGTGCCAGCAGCCCTATAGGGCTAGCGGGAGCTGTGGAGACCCAGTACTTC. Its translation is CASSPIGLAGAVETQYF.

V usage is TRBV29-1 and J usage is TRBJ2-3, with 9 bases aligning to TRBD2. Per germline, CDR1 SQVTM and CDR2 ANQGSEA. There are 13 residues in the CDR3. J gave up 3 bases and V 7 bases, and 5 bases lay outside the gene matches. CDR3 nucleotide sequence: TGCAGCGCCCTGACTAGCGGAACAGATACGCAGTATTTT. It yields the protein CSALTSGTDTQYF.

The CDR3 sequence is CASSRRLAGAETQYF. DNA for the CDR3: TGTGCCAGCAGTCGCCGACTAGCGGGAGCAGAGACCCAGTACTTC. The chain joins TRBV27 to TRBJ2-5, with 12 nucleotides matching TRBD2. This CDR3 spans 15 amino acids. V was clipped by 5 bases and J by 4 bases; unmatched bases: 5. CDR1 and CDR2 (germline): MNHEY, SMNVEV (reference sequence).

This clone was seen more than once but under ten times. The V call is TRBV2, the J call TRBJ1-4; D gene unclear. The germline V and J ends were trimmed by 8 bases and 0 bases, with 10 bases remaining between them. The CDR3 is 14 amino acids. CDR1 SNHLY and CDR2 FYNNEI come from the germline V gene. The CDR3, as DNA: TGTGCCAGCCAGGACTTTGCAACTAATGAAAAACTGTTTTTT. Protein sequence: CASQDFATNEKLFF.

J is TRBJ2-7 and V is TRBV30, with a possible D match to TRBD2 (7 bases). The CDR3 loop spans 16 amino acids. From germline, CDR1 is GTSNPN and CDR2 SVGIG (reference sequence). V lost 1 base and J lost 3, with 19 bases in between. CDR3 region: CAWSERRGANLYEQYF. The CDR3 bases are TGTGCCTGGAGTGAGCGTCGGGGGGCAAACCTCTACGAGCAGTACTTC.

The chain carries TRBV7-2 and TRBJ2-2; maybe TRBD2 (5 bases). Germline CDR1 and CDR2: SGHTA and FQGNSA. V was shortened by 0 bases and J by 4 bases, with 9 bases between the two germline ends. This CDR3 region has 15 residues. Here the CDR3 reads CASSLASGSTGELFF. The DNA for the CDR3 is TGTGCCAGCAGCTTAGCATCGGGATCCACCGGGGAGCTGTTTTTT.

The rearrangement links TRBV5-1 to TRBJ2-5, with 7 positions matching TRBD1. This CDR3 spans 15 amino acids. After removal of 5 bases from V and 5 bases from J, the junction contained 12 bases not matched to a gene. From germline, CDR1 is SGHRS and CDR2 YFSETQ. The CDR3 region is CASSPTTGAEETQYF. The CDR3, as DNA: TGCGCCAGCAGTCCCACTACAGGGGCTGAGGAGACCCAGTACTTC.

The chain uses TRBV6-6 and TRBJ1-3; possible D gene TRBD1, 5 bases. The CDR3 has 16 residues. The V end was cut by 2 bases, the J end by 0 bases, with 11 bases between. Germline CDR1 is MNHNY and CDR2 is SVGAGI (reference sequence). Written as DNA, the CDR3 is TGTGCCAGCAGTTACGGGACTAGAACCTCTGGAAACACCATATATTTT. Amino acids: CASSYGTRTSGNTIYF.

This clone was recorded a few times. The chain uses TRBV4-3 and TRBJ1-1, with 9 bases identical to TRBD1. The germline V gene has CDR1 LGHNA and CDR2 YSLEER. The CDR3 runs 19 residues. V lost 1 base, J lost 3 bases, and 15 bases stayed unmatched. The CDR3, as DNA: TGCGCCAGCAGCCAAGTCCACACAGGGGGCGGTTTTCGGGACACTGAAGCTTTCTTT. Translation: CASSQVHTGGGFRDTEAFF.

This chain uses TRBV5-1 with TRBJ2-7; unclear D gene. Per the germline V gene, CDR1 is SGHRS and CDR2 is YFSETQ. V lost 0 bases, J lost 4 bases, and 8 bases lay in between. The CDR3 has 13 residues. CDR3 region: CASSLGERYEQYF. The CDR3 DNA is TGCGCCAGCAGCTTGGGAGAGCGTTACGAGCAGTACTTC. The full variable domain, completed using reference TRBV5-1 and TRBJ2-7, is KAGVTQTPRYLIKTRGQQVTLSCSPISGHRSVSWYQQTPGQGLQFLFEYFSETQRNKGNFPGRFSGRQFSNSRSEMNVSTLELGDSALYLCASSLGERYEQYFGPGTRLTVT.

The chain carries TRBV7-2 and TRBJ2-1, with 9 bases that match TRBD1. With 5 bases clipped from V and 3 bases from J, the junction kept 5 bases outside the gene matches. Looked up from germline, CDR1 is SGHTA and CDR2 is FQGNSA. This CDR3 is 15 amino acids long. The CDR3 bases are TGTGCCAGCAGCACGCGGGACAGGGTCTACAATGAGCAGTTCTTC. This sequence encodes CASSTRDRVYNEQFF.

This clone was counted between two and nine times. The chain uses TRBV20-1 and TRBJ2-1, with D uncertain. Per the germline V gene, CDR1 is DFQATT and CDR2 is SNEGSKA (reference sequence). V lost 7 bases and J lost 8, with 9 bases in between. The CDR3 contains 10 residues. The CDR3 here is CSVLGHEQFF. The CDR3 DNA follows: TGCAGTGTCCTGGGCCATGAGCAGTTCTTC.

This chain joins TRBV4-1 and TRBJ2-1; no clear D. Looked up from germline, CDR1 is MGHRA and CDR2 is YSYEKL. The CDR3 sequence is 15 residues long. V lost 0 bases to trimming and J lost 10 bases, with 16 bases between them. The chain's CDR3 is CASSQDGLSAPEQFF. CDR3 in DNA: TGCGCCAGCAGCCAAGACGGTCTGAGTGCCCCGGAGCAGTTCTTC.